This TCR beta chain was identified in a study of blood T cell repertoires in COVID-19 (dated by TCRdb to the early 2020s). Regarding the complete study: The collaborator samples originated in the United States, Italy and Spain and spanned the acute and convalescent phases of COVID-19. A de-identified subject ID, COVID-19 status, age in years and sex were almost always included in the sample metadata. Subjects who had been exposed to COVID-19, were actively infected with it, or had recovered from it provided the deeply sampled blood TCRbeta repertoires that made up the dataset. The repertoires were made available in a free public database intended to serve as a resource for research on the immune response to SARS-CoV-2. Where HLA class I and class II types were available, the types were taken from metadata supplied by the sample provider, not from assay-based typing. The prospective study material was composed of cDNA or gDNA derived from T cells, B-cell-depleted T cells, or PBMCs. The samples were drawn from two sources: the first 160 participants of the ongoing ImmuneRACE study, and 1,254 subjects contributed by 6 global collaborators.

Whole blood was collected in K2EDTA tubes by collaborating institutions according to the institutions' own protocols. For TCRbeta analysis, collaborators shipped samples as frozen whole blood, isolated PBMCs, or DNA extracted from either of those sample types. Overall study outcomes, separate from this receptor: The quantity of clinical and demographic metadata differed by source and by participant and was supplied without curation.

The germline V gene gives CDR1 as MDHEN and CDR2 as SYDVKM. V and J are trimmed by 3 bases and 7 bases, and the gene matches miss 7 bases of the junction. Including the terminal cysteine and phenylalanine, the CDR3 comprises 15 residues. Just CDR3 DNA is preserved here, 45 bases in frame from base 1. In regard to this clone: Its antigen is unknown. No base quality information exists; no much larger clone differs at one position.

TCRbeta CDR3 regions were amplified from genomic DNA using the immunoSEQ Assay, a bias-controlled multiplex PCR. Per the original workflow: Nucleated cell counts per sample were estimated from amplification of reference gene primers within the assay. Sequence reads were collapsed and filtered to measure the absolute abundance of every unique TCRbeta CDR3 rearrangement. For each sample, productive Simpson clonality was calculated as the square root of Simpson's diversity index across productive rearrangements. TCRdb took this table from immuneACCESS and kept in-frame rearrangements with V and J called. Such tables lack part of the clones; where checked against another copy, unresolved V genes explain under half of the gap, and the rest is unexplained. The V and J calls and clone size are taken from that table; D and trimming were inferred from the DNA. The sample contains about 200,000 clones, about 88% of them found a single time. About 5% of the sample belongs to the ten largest clones.

The V and J genes are TRBV28 and TRBJ2-1; 9 junctional bases match TRBD1. This TCR derives from a woman aged 80 or over with acute or convalescent COVID-19. The sequencing sample was made of peripheral blood. The CDR3 has the sequence CASSFGDRAGNEQFF. Read as DNA, the sequence is TGTGCCAGCAGTTTCGGGGACAGGGCCGGGAATGAGCAGTTCTTC.